One and the same sample provided the 25 T cell receptor beta chains below, sequenced in a study of post-analysis software for immune sequencing data. Study findings and constraints: There were five TRBV segments more frequent in patients than controls, and TRBV5-6, TRBV5-1 and TRBV20-1 were among them.

Their antigen targets remain unknown. Unique molecular identifiers were present in the TCR beta cDNA libraries. TCRdb passed the PCR reads through MiXCR, listing each CDR3 protein once. The sample records some 690,000 distinct CDR3 sequences, roughly 29% being singletons. Specimen: blood. The receptors originated from a girl between 5 and 17 years old with multiple sclerosis.

This clonotype turned up a few times. The chain is built from TRBV20-1 and TRBJ2-7; unclear D gene. CDR1 and CDR2 (germline): DFQATT, SNEGSKA (reference sequence). The CDR3 totals 15 residues. The ends were cut back, 1 base at V and 3 bases at J, with 16 bases in the middle. The CDR3 DNA sequence: TGCAGTGCTAGAGCCTTGTGGCGGCAAGGCTACGAGCAGTACTTC. Translation: CSARALWRQGYEQYF.

This clonotype was counted only a few times. The chain has TRBV18 and TRBJ2-6; either TRBD1 or TRBD2 may fit D (5 bases each). Trimming pared 3 bases from V and 0 bases from J, leaving 9 bases between. This CDR3 is 16 amino acids long. Per the germline V gene, CDR1 is KGHSH and CDR2 is LQKENI. CDR3 in DNA: TGTGCCAGCTCACCTCTTGGGGGCTCTGGGGCCAACGTCCTGACTTTC. This sequence encodes CASSPLGGSGANVLTF.

This clonotype was counted only a few times. This chain connects TRBV4-1 to TRBJ2-1, with 12 bases identical to TRBD2. Per germline, CDR1 MGHRA and CDR2 YSYEKL. The trim removed 0 bases at V and 2 bases at J, leaving 5 bases unmatched. The CDR3 length is 18 residues. The CDR3 DNA follows: TGCGCCAGCAGCCAAGATTGGTCTAGCGGGGGGGCCTACAATGAGCAGTTCTTC. Protein: CASSQDWSSGGAYNEQFF.

CDR3 residues: CASSYRGGTQYF. Written as DNA, the CDR3 is TGTGCCAGCAGTTACCGGGGGGGGACCCAGTACTTC. The chain joins TRBV6-6 to TRBJ2-5; 8 nucleotides line up with TRBD2. The CDR3 consists of 12 residues. Germline lookup yields CDR1 MNHNY and CDR2 SVGAGI (reference sequence). The V gene end was trimmed by 2 bases and the J gene end by 7 bases; junction bases not matched to a gene: 0.

This clonotype was recorded a few times. This chain uses TRBV7-2 with TRBJ2-7; 7 nucleotides align to TRBD1. V gave up 5 bases and J gave up 7 bases; unmatched junction bases: 17. This CDR3 is 16 amino acids long. Germline V gives CDR1 SGHTA, CDR2 FQGNSA. In nucleotides, the CDR3 is TGTGCCAGCAGCCTGATAGACAGGGCTGCCCGGGGAGAGCAGTACTTC. It is translated as CASSLIDRAARGEQYF.

This clonotype was counted a few times. The gene calls are TRBV20-1 and TRBJ1-1, with 7 bases aligning to TRBD1. The CDR3 spans 14 residues. Germline V lookup: CDR1 DFQATT, CDR2 SNEGSKA (reference sequence). CDR3: CRIMVGQRWTEAFF. The CDR3 DNA reads as TGCAGAATCATGGTGGGACAGCGGTGGACTGAAGCTTTCTTT.

This clonotype was observed a few times. The gene calls are TRBV24-1 and TRBJ2-1; TRBD1 might be the D (5 bases). Germline CDR1 KGHDR, CDR2 SFDVKD. CDR3 length: 15 amino acids. With 4 bases removed from V and 8 bases from J, the gap between germline ends came to 17 bases. CDR3 coding DNA: TGTGCCACCAGTGACCCCCCGAAGGGGTTTGATGAGCAGTTCTTC. Translated, it gives CATSDPPKGFDEQFF.

On this clonotype itself: One junction end disagrees with the germline gene, perhaps due to a read error. The rearrangement links TRBV5-1 to TRBJ2-1; D perhaps matches TRBD2 (5 bases). The CDR3 loop spans 16 amino acids. The V gene's germline CDR1 is SGHRS and CDR2 YFSETQ. CDR3 sequence (DNA): TGCGCCAGCAGCCCGACTATACTCCTCGACAACAATGTGCAGTTCTTC. Its translation: CASSPTILLDNNVQFF.

This clonotype was seen a few times. This chain joins TRBV20-1 and TRBJ2-5; 7 bases fit TRBD2. The V gene end was trimmed by 1 base and the J gene end by 7 bases; junction bases not matched to a gene: 12. This CDR3 spans 15 amino acids. The germline gives CDR1 DFQATT, CDR2 SNEGSKA (reference sequence). CDR3 residues: CSARGGGSPTSTQYF. CDR3 sequence (DNA): TGCAGTGCTAGAGGGGGGGGGAGTCCCACTTCGACCCAGTACTTC.

This clonotype was seen ten or more times. V usage is TRBV6-6 and J usage is TRBJ2-3, with no clear D. The CDR3 has 12 residues. The germline V gene has CDR1 MNHNY and CDR2 SVGAGI (reference sequence). Deletions cut 10 bases from V and 3 bases from J, with 11 bases between. DNA of the CDR3: TGTGCCATACAGAGAGCTACAGATACGCAGTATTTT. This sequence encodes CAIQRATDTQYF.

The chain carries TRBV29-1 and TRBJ1-6, with 7 bases identical to TRBD1. Germline V gene data show CDR1 as SQVTM and CDR2 as ANQGSEA. V shed 6 bases and J 7 bases; nucleotides not matched to a gene: 6. This CDR3 comprises 13 residues. The CDR3 DNA reads TGCAGCGTGGGGGACAGAGAGAATTCACCCCTCCACTTT. It translates to CSVGDRENSPLHF.

This sequence joins TRBV27 and TRBJ1-5; D is unclear. Trimming left V 4 bases short and J 5 bases short, with 9 bases between. The CDR3 contains 13 residues. In germline, CDR1 is MNHEY, CDR2 SMNVEV (reference sequence). In DNA, the CDR3 is TGTGCCAGCAGTTCGGTTTGGGATCAGCCCCAGCATTTT. Amino acid sequence: CASSSVWDQPQHF.

This clonotype was observed a handful of times. J is TRBJ1-2 and V is TRBV15; D unresolved. The germline V gene encodes CDR1 LNHNV and CDR2 YYDKDF (reference sequence). The V gene lost 6 bases and the J gene lost 13 bases, with 21 bases spanning the gap. The CDR3 loop spans 13 amino acids. CDR3 DNA: TGTGCCACCAGTTACGCTGGACCCGGCTGGGGCACCTTC. Translation: CATSYAGPGWGTF.

The CDR3 region is CASSQRSADTQYF. The CDR3 nucleotides are TGCGCCAGCAGCCAACGGAGTGCAGATACGCAGTATTTT. The rearrangement joins TRBV4-1 to TRBJ2-3; D is ambiguous. V lost 2 bases and J 4 bases, leaving 7 bases between the germline ends. This CDR3 contains 13 residues. Per the germline V gene, CDR1 is MGHRA and CDR2 is YSYEKL.

As regards this clonotype: This may be a read error: a much more frequent sequence differs by one nucleotide. The chain combines TRBV6-1 with TRBJ1-5, with 7 bases aligning to TRBD1. J lost 6 bases, V lost 6 bases, and 8 bases had no gene match. The CDR3 length is 14 residues. The germline V gene has CDR1 MNHNS and CDR2 SASEGT. This CDR3 reads CASREITGAQPQHF. CDR3 nucleotide sequence: TGTGCCAGCAGGGAAATAACAGGGGCTCAGCCCCAGCATTTT.

V is TRBV5-4 and J is TRBJ1-2; 9 bases align to TRBD1. Germline CDR1 is SGHNT and CDR2 is YYREEE (reference sequence). The CDR3 is made up of 16 amino acids. V gave up 3 bases and J gave up 6 bases; unmatched junction bases: 12. The CDR3 sequence is CASSWPGQGESDGYTF. In DNA form, the CDR3 reads TGTGCCAGCAGCTGGCCGGGACAGGGTGAATCGGATGGCTACACCTTC.

V and J are TRBV5-5 and TRBJ2-3; weak D call: TRBD1 (6 bases). V shed 4 bases and J shed 1 base, with 10 bases lying between them. Germline CDR1 SGHKS, CDR2 YYEKEE (reference sequence). The length of the CDR3 is 14 residues. CDR3 residues: CASSTRQGTDTQYF. CDR3 nucleotide sequence: TGTGCCAGCAGCACACGACAGGGCACAGATACGCAGTATTTT.

This sequence joins TRBV6-6 and TRBJ2-7; 13 bases fit TRBD2. Germline trimming cut 6 bases from V and 2 bases from J; bases unmatched to any gene: 4. The CDR3 length is 15 residues. Germline values: CDR1 MNHNY, CDR2 SVGAGI (reference sequence). This CDR3 reads CASSKGLAGTYEQYF. For the CDR3, the DNA is TGTGCCAGCAGCAAGGGACTAGCGGGGACCTACGAGCAGTACTTC.

The genes are TRBV11-2 and TRBJ2-2; 8 bases align to TRBD1. After removal of 5 bases from V and 5 bases from J, the junction contained 10 bases not matched to a gene. Germline V gene sequence: CDR1 SGHAT, CDR2 FQNNGV. There are 16 residues in the CDR3. DNA of the CDR3: TGTGCCAGCAGCATGTTCGGGACAGGTCGGACCGGGGAGCTGTTTTTT. Protein sequence: CASSMFGTGRTGELFF.

The sample holds a few counts of this clonotype. V and J are TRBV10-3 and TRBJ2-5, with D perhaps matching TRBD2 (5 bases). V dropped 8 bases and J dropped 4 bases, with 17 bases sitting between them. This CDR3 contains 14 residues. The V gene's germline CDR1 is ENHRY and CDR2 SYGVKD. DNA of the CDR3: TGTGCCATCGGAAATCGGGATCCCCCAGAGACCCAGTACTTC. Its protein is CAIGNRDPPETQYF.

This chain joins TRBV12-3 or TRBV12-4 and TRBJ2-2; D possibly uses TRBD1 or TRBD2 (6 bases each). The V end was cut by 5 bases, the J end by 8 bases, with 21 bases between. This CDR3 has 16 residues. The CDR3 nucleotides are TGTGCCAGCAGTCCACACCGGGGGCGGAGACATGGGGAGCTGTTTTTT. Amino acids: CASSPHRGRRHGELFF.

The chain links TRBV12-5 to TRBJ2-3; D is ambiguous. Trimming shortened V by 0 bases and J by 6 bases, and 7 bases separated the two germline ends. There are 13 residues in the CDR3. Germline V gene sequence: CDR1 LGHNT, CDR2 FRNRAP. For the CDR3, the DNA is TGTGCTAGTGGTTTGGTGGTCGGGGATACGCAGTATTTT. Translated: CASGLVVGDTQYF.

This sequence joins TRBV7-2 and TRBJ1-1; 7 bases match TRBD1. CDR3 length equals 13 residues. CDR1 and CDR2 from the germline V gene are SGHTA and FQGNSA. Trimming at V came to 4 bases and at J to 6 bases, leaving 5 bases not matched to a gene. In DNA, the CDR3 is TGTGCCAGCAGCTCAACCCAGGGGGCTGAAGCTTTCTTT. Amino acids: CASSSTQGAEAFF.

This clonotype was recorded a few times. The chain couples TRBV6-6 to TRBJ2-5; tentatively, D is TRBD1 or TRBD2 (7 bases each). The CDR3 is 15 residues long. With 5 bases removed from V and 4 bases from J, the gap between germline ends came to 17 bases. Germline CDR1 is MNHNY and CDR2 is SVGAGI (reference sequence). The CDR3 loop is CASSTRGGGRETQYF. The CDR3 DNA is TGTGCCAGCAGTACTCGGGGAGGGGGCAGAGAGACCCAGTACTTC.

This clonotype appeared a single time. V and J are TRBV21-1 and TRBJ1-1; the DNA was not compared with TRBD1, the D call given in the table. TRBV21-1 represents a pseudogene. The CDR3 runs 14 residues. The CDR3 DNA reads as TGTGCCAGCAGACCCAGGGACAGTCACACTGAAGCTTTCTTT. This sequence encodes CASRPRDSHTEAFF.